The next 16 T cell receptor beta chains were all read from a single sample in a study of blood T cell repertoires in COVID-19. Clones were read by immunoSEQ multiplex PCR, and TCRdb kept only the in-frame ones, dropping some. The table records roughly 53,000 clones, about 75% of them present only once. The sequenced sample consisted of peripheral blood. The source of these receptors is a man in his fifties or sixties with active or convalescent COVID-19.

The chain joins TRBV29-1 to TRBJ1-1; 7 bases map to TRBD1. The CDR3 is 12 residues long. Germline V gene sequence: CDR1 SQVTM, CDR2 ANQGSEA. Losses at the gene ends were 5 bases for V and 7 bases for J; bases not matched to a gene: 7. CDR3 loop: CSVRTGGGEAFF. CDR3 sequence (DNA): TGCAGCGTTCGGACAGGAGGAGGTGAAGCTTTCTTT.

In its sample, this clone was seen a few times. The chain carries TRBV7-8 and TRBJ2-1; possibly TRBD1 for D (5 bases). This CDR3 has 15 residues. Between the trimmed V and J ends, which lost 2 bases and 3 bases, there was a span of 11 bases. CDR1 is SGHVS, CDR2 FQNEAQ, per germline. Here the CDR3 DNA reads TGTGCCAGCAGCTTAATTCCAGGGTTCTACAATGAGCAGTTCTTC. This gives the protein CASSLIPGFYNEQFF.

The chain is built from TRBV5-1 and TRBJ1-1; 10 positions match TRBD1. Germline CDR1 and CDR2: SGHRS and YFSETQ. Trimming took 5 bases from V and 2 from J; bases not matched to a gene: 9. The CDR3 length is 16 residues. The DNA of the CDR3 is TGCGCCAGCAGAATCTCCGGGACAGGGGCAAACACTGAAGCTTTCTTT. Its translation is CASRISGTGANTEAFF.

J is TRBJ1-2 and V is TRBV5-5; D is perhaps TRBD1 (5 bases). There are 15 residues in the CDR3. V lost 0 bases to trimming and J lost 5 bases, with 14 bases between them. Germline V gives CDR1 SGHKS, CDR2 YYEKEE (reference sequence). The CDR3 bases are TGTGCCAGCAGCTTGGAATCCTGGGGCGGTTATGGCTACACCTTC. As protein: CASSLESWGGYGYTF.

This sequence joins TRBV5-8 and TRBJ1-2, with 7 bases identical to TRBD1. The CDR3 sequence is 14 residues long. V shed 4 bases, J shed 5 bases, and the junction held 8 bases outside the gene matches. Germline-derived CDR1 and CDR2 are SGHTS and YDEGEE. This chain's CDR3 is CASSAGTAVYGYTF. CDR3 bases: TGTGCCAGCAGCGCCGGGACAGCCGTATATGGCTACACCTTC.

The CDR3 bases are TGTGCCAGCACTAAGACTAGCACGGAGACCCAGTACTTC. Residues: CASTKTSTETQYF. V is TRBV12-3 or TRBV12-4 and J is TRBJ2-5; TRBD2 matches at 7 bases. The V segment lost 7 bases and the J segment 5 bases; nucleotides outside the gene matches: 7. The CDR3 runs to 13 residues.

This clone was seen more than once but under ten times. This chain joins TRBV4-1 and TRBJ2-1; 8 bases are shared with TRBD2. This CDR3 is 16 amino acids long. Germline assignment: CDR1 MGHRA and CDR2 YSYEKL. V lost 2 bases to trimming and J lost 2 bases; unmatched junction nucleotides: 5. CDR3 sequence (DNA): TGCGCCAGCAGCCAAATCACAGCGGGGGCCTACAATGAGCAGTTCTTC. This translates into CASSQITAGAYNEQFF.

This clone was seen only a few times. The gene calls are TRBV7-3 and TRBJ1-1; D unresolved. This CDR3 is built from 14 residues. The germline V and J ends were trimmed by 3 bases and 1 base, with 9 bases remaining between them. Germline CDR1 and CDR2: SGHTA and FQGTGA. The chain's CDR3 is CASSLGPGNTEAFF. The CDR3 region has the DNA TGTGCCAGCAGCTTGGGCCCCGGGAACACTGAAGCTTTCTTT.

V and J are TRBV15 and TRBJ1-1; D is unclear. The V gene lost 4 bases and the J gene lost 1 base, with 16 bases spanning the gap. Germline CDR1 is LNHNV and CDR2 is YYDKDF (reference sequence). The CDR3 has 16 residues. Here the CDR3 DNA reads TGTGCCACCAGCAACACCTTGGGTCGGGGGAACACTGAAGCTTTCTTT. This gives the protein CATSNTLGRGNTEAFF.

The chain employs TRBV4-1 and TRBJ2-7, with TRBD1 matching 7 bases. The CDR3 is 13 residues long. The V gene end was trimmed by 1 base and the J gene end by 5 bases; junction bases not matched to a gene: 2. The germline V gene encodes CDR1 MGHRA and CDR2 YSYEKL. CDR3 sequence reads: CASSQVQGDEQYF. For the CDR3, the DNA is TGCGCCAGCAGCCAAGTTCAGGGGGACGAGCAGTACTTC.

This clone was seen only a few times. The chain employs TRBV27 and TRBJ1-1, with a tentative D call TRBD1 (5 bases). The CDR3 covers 13 residues. Germline V gene data show CDR1 as MNHEY and CDR2 as SMNVEV (reference sequence). V dropped 5 bases and J dropped 11 bases, with 18 bases sitting between them. The DNA for the CDR3 is TGTGCCAGCAGTGCCGTGGAGGGGCGGGGGGCTTTCTTT. Its protein product is CASSAVEGRGAFF.

The chain's CDR3 is CASEPQPGFSYEQYF. CDR3 nucleotides: TGCGCCAGCGAACCCCAACCTGGCTTCTCCTACGAGCAGTACTTC. The chain is built from TRBV5-1 and TRBJ2-7; D gene uncertain. Germline V lookup: CDR1 SGHRS, CDR2 YFSETQ. The CDR3 sequence is 15 residues long. Trimming took off 7 bases at V and 0 bases at J, with 17 bases between the two ends.

This clone was counted a single time. The V and J genes are TRBV5-1 and TRBJ2-3; 13 bases fit TRBD2. Germline CDR1 reads SGHRS; CDR2 reads YFSETQ. The CDR3 is made up of 17 amino acids. V was clipped by 3 bases and J by 4 bases; unmatched bases: 8. The CDR3 bases are TGCGCCAGCAGCTCCACTAGCGGGGGGGCCGGAGCAGATACGCAGTATTTT. It translates to CASSSTSGGAGADTQYF.

This clone was detected a few times. This chain links TRBV5-1 with TRBJ2-1; 8 nucleotides agree with TRBD2. CDR3 length: 16 residues. Germline V gene lookup returns CDR1 SGHRS and CDR2 YFSETQ. The trim removed 2 bases at V and 2 bases at J, leaving 6 bases unmatched. The CDR3: CASSFPPGRAYNEQFF. CDR3 bases: TGCGCCAGCAGCTTTCCCCCCGGGAGGGCCTACAATGAGCAGTTCTTC.

The rearrangement uses TRBV2 and TRBJ1-5, with unresolved D. This CDR3 comprises 14 residues. With 3 bases removed from V and 0 bases from J, the gap between germline ends came to 6 bases. Germline values: CDR1 SNHLY, CDR2 FYNNEI. The CDR3 DNA follows: TGTGCCAGCAGTGAGGCCCATAGCAATCAGCCCCAGCATTTT. Protein: CASSEAHSNQPQHF.

The CDR3 bases are TGTGCCAGCAGCTCTGTGGGGACTAGCGGGGGAAAGTTCTTC. Translation: CASSSVGTSGGKFF. This chain links TRBV7-9 with TRBJ2-1; 14 bases agree with TRBD2. In germline, CDR1 is SEHNR, CDR2 FQNEAQ (reference sequence). The junction had 7 bases not matched to a gene; V was cut back by 4 bases and J by 14 bases. The CDR3 runs 14 residues.